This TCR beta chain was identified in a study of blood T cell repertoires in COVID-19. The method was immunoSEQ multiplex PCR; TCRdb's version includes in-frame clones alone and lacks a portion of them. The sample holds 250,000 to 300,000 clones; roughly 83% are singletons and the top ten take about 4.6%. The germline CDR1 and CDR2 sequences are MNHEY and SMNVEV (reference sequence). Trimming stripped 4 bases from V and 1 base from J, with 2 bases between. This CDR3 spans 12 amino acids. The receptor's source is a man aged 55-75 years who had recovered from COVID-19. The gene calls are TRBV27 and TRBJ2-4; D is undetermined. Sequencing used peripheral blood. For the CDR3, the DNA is TGTGCCAGCAGTTCGGCCAAAAACATTCAGTACTTC. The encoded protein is CASSSAKNIQYF.